The rows below give T cell receptor beta chains drawn from one sample of a study of shared clonotypes between healthy human individuals. Measured with immunoSEQ multiplex PCR; TCRdb has only the in-frame clones, and not every one. The repertoire holds roughly 1.4 million clones, with approximately 98.5% as singletons. Material: naive CD4+ T cells sorted from blood. These receptors all stem from a man aged 25-45 years in good health. The CDR3 runs from the conserved cysteine through the conserved F or W. The order of the fields is J gene, V gene, CDR3 protein.

TRBJ2-2 TRBV6-5 CASSSRTSFPGELFF
TRBJ2-7 TRBV5-1 CASSPYLMVDGTYEQYF
TRBJ2-7 TRBV15 CATSRGQFYEQYF
TRBJ2-1 TRBV19 CASSMGLAGDYNEQFF
TRBJ2-7 TRBV28 CASGTATYEQYF
TRBJ2-7 TRBV27 CASNHMSGAPYEQYF
TRBJ1-4 TRBV6-1 CASSDRPATNEKLFF
TRBJ1-5 TRBV4-2 CASSQEKGSGNQPQHF
TRBJ2-5 TRBV7-2 CASSLQVTQYF
TRBJ2-1 TRBV18 CASSPASGRAGYNEQFF
TRBJ1-2 TRBV5-1 CASSQEQGSDGYTF
TRBJ1-4 TRBV28 CASSLSREEKLFF
TRBJ2-1 TRBV29-1 CSEGTSVTNEQFF
TRBJ2-7 TRBV7-8 CASSSATGGSYEQYF